This entry concerns a single T cell receptor beta chain. Its antigen has not been determined. Base qualities were left out, and no much larger clone turns up one base away. The TCR beta CDR3 regions were amplified from the RNA transcripts. A first-round RT-PCR of the TCR CDR3 used the HTBI primer set with the Qiagen OneStep RT-PCR kit. A second multiplex PCR round built the libraries, followed by size selection and purification. The libraries were sequenced on an Illumina HiSeq2000 using paired-end 100 bp reads. As for how the authors treated the data: SOAPnuke was used to process the raw data, removing reads that contained adapters or uncalled bases, had a mean Phred below 15, or lacked an exact match to the constant primer or identifier. COPE v1.2.5 was used to merge the high-quality paired reads, and each unique nucleotide sequence was defined as a clonotype. Clonotypes were aligned to IMGT TRBV, TRBD and TRBJ reference segments using MiTCR v1.1. The analysis was restricted to V-J combinations with a frequency above 0.0001, which together covered about 99% of the repertoires. A TCS score was defined as the ratio between F50 (clonal expansion) and ExV (chaos), using BLOSUM62-based TCRdist between CDR3 peptides within each V-J. Welch's t-statistics and random forest reduced around 520 V-J features to around 14, which were used in a naive Bayes classifier (R e1071). Thyroid-blood repertoire similarity was quantified with the Morisita-Horn index. TCRdb trimmed the raw reads at Q25, called clones with MiXCR and kept productive beta chains. One record per CDR3 amino acid sequence lists the most common genes and DNA. What appears here as the V and J calls and clone size reflects TCRdb's work, not the paper's. A total of 480,000 or so distinct CDR3 sequences appear in this sample, 40% to 55% of them only once. Jointly, the top ten make up roughly 45% of the sample.

This record comes from a study of T cells in Graves' hyperthyroidism and ophthalmopathy (dated by TCRdb to about 2019). A note on the overall study: To identify distinguishing TCR V-J signatures, a discovery cohort of 100 patients was used, comprising fewer than 45 with Graves' ophthalmopathy and 55 to 65 with stable Graves' hyperthyroidism. The paper describes TCR Vbeta CDR3 sequencing of 135 peripheral blood samples, made up of 43 ophthalmopathy patients, 70 to 75 hyperthyroidism patients and approximately 17 progressor patients. For training and testing, the roughly 97 patients in the discovery cohort were randomly divided in a 7:3 ratio. After blood sampling, hyperthyroidism patients were treated with methimazole at a starting dose of 30 mg daily, and ophthalmopathy patients were treated with high-dose intravenous methylprednisolone. The study also compared thyroid tissue and blood T-cell repertoires from more than 5 Graves' hyperthyroidism patients. An independent validation cohort of 18 to 20 hyperthyroidism patients and about 16 patients who later progressed to ophthalmopathy tested prospective prediction of ophthalmopathy.

The paper as a whole reports these results and caveats: A 13 V-J signature model separated ophthalmopathy from stable hyperthyroidism, with 87.88% sensitivity and 81.08% specificity in cross-validation and 80%/75% in testing. No statistical method was used to fix the sample size in advance, and group allocation was not hidden from the investigators. Most expanded thyroid clonotypes (frequency above 0.001) were also found in blood, which suggests that blood repertoires may mirror thyroid immune responses. In validation, the model predicted progression to ophthalmopathy with just under 71% sensitivity and 72% to 85% specificity, a median of approximately 6.5 months before onset.

The germline V gene specifies SGHTA as CDR1 and FQGNSA as CDR2. The trim is 5 bases for V and 7 bases for J, with a gap of 14 bases between the germline ends. Measured from the cysteine to the phenylalanine, the CDR3 is 13 residues long. The kept DNA is CDR3 alone, 39 bases in frame from the first base. Any patient with an uncontrolled infection, another autoimmune disease, pregnancy or lactation was excluded. Diagnoses relied on clinical symptoms, serum thyroxine and TRAb, thyroid ultrasound and orbital computed tomography. Total RNA was extracted with Trizol reagent, and quality was checked on an Agilent 2100 Bioanalyzer.

The sample taken for sequencing was peripheral blood or thyroid tissue (not recorded which). The TCR comes from an adult woman with Graves' disease, either hyperthyroidism or ophthalmopathy (not recorded which). This chain is built from TRBV7-2 and TRBJ1-1; perhaps TRBD1 is the D gene, with 6 bases matching. The CDR3 protein sequence reads: CASSMGHQLEAFF. The DNA sequence is TGTGCCAGCAGCATGGGACACCAGCTTGAAGCTTTCTTT.